This TCR beta chain was observed in a study of radiation and T cells in renal cell carcinoma (dated by TCRdb to the early 2020s). About the investigation overall: Samples were obtained from a clinical trial, in which 15 Gy stereotactic body radiation therapy was delivered to primary renal cell carcinomas and nephrectomy was performed 4 weeks later. In total, roughly 51 samples underwent TCR beta sequencing: about 26 tumors plus 27 peripheral blood samples. In the 53 samples combined, some 4,100,000 unique CDR3 nucleotide sequences were found, encoding about 2.7 million unique CDR3 amino acid sequences. Results and caveats for the whole study, not just this receptor: An increase in top tumor clonotypes in blood was observed from baseline to 2 weeks post-radiation, followed by contraction by 4 weeks, which was taken to suggest transient expansion of tumor-resident clones. Tracking of blood repertoire dynamics stopped at approximately four weeks after treatment, with no follow-up past that point. Because pretreatment tumor biopsies were not available, the study could not determine whether clonotypes were already present within the tumor at baseline. Because the trial had a single-armed design, the trial could not examine how radiation dose or scheduling affected the TCR repertoire.

On this clone: This receptor's antigen is unknown. The record has no base qualities; no much larger clone is one base away.

TCR beta libraries were generated from genomic DNA with the immunoSEQ kit, following the manufacturer's recommendations. For library preparation, a first multiplex PCR was performed with proprietary primers, followed by a second PCR in which unique barcodes were added, and bead cleanups were performed after each round. Each sample batch included a kit-provided positive control reaction and a negative control reaction. The final libraries were assessed on an Agilent 4200 TapeStation D1000 ScreenTape, pooled by volume, and quantified by qPCR. Sequencing was performed on an Illumina NextSeq500 using a MidOutput 150-cycle cartridge, with 156 Read1 cycles, 15 Index1 cycles, and the kit custom primers. The pooled library was loaded at about 0.93 pM with about 21% PhiX control spiked in. The authors' pipeline ran thus. Vendor-processed data were analyzed in R, and a clonotype was defined as all T cells sharing the same CDR3 nucleotide sequence. For clone abundance analyses, frequencies were normalized to the 10,000 most abundant clones per sample. Public T cell clones, which averaged fewer than five per sample, were removed prior to analysis. A difference in abundance of at least 32-fold between compartments was used to define tumor-enriched and baseline blood-enriched clonotypes. Clonotypes expanded or contracted between blood time points were identified with a beta-binomial differential abundance model. Tumor-blood repertoire similarity was measured with the Baroni-Urbani and Buser coefficient, and groups were compared using two-tailed Wilcoxon tests in R. Held by TCRdb, this immuneACCESS table contains in-frame sequences only and omits some clones. Under half of the omission traces to an unresolved V gene where checked; the cause of the rest is unknown. V, J and clone size derive from that table, while D and trimming were established from the DNA sequence. Counted in this sample were about 140,000 clones; around 78% of them appeared once. The ten biggest clones cover under 30% of the sample.

The time point label, as the study defines it: baseline pretreatment blood. The treatment or condition label, read with the paper, signifies: 15 Gy SBRT to primary tumor, nephrectomy 4 weeks later. To track tumor-enriched clonotypes, serial peripheral blood was sampled from radiation-treated patients at baseline and at 2 weeks and 4 weeks after SBRT. Every patient had renal cell carcinoma of clear cell pathology. Genomic DNA for TCR sequencing was prepared using the QIAamp DNA Blood Mini Kit (Qiagen). Samples were included in the analyses only if all quality control checks were passed. The sample consisted of blood, taken from a patient whose treatment included radiotherapy and nephrectomy. The clonotype was recovered from a woman aged 45-65 years with renal cell carcinoma.

Here is the DNA: TGTGCCAGCAGTTTGGGTGGGCAGAACTATGGCTACACCTTC. This sequence encodes CASSLGGQNYGYTF. This chain joins TRBV28 to TRBJ1-2; no confident D gene assignment can be made. Per the germline V gene, MDHEN is the CDR1 and SYDVKM is the CDR2. Measured from the cysteine to the phenylalanine, the CDR3 is 14 residues long. Here the CDR3 DNA is all that survives: 42 bases in frame from base 1. Trimming removed 3 bases from V and 2 bases from J, leaving 10 bases between the germline ends.